A single TCR beta chain is shown here with its context. Its antigen is still unknown. Within one base of it there is no much larger clone, and no base qualities were kept. Including cysteine and phenylalanine, the CDR3 has 16 amino acids. CDR3 DNA is the only sequence kept; it has 48 bases, read in frame from the first base. The germline V gene provides CDR1 SGHTA and CDR2 FQGNSA. The V and J ends are trimmed by 1 base and 3 bases, leaving 10 bases between them. This entry comes from a study of blood T cell repertoires in COVID-19 (dated by TCRdb to about 2020). About the investigation overall: Samples from collaborators originated in the United States, Italy and Spain and spanned both the acute and convalescent phases of COVID-19. Sample metadata almost always included a de-identified subject ID, COVID-19 status, age in years and sex. HLA class I and class II types, where available, came from metadata supplied by the sample provider rather than from assay-based typing. Deeply sampled blood TCRbeta repertoires from subjects exposed to, actively infected with, or recovered from COVID-19 were included in the dataset. The prospective study material was composed of cDNA or gDNA derived from T cells, B-cell-depleted T cells, or PBMCs. A freely available public database, intended as a resource for researchers studying the immune response to SARS-CoV-2, is where the repertoires were released. Samples came from the ongoing ImmuneRACE study (first 160 participants) plus 1,254 subjects from 6 global collaborators. Here is what the overall study found, with its caveats: How much clinical and demographic metadata was included differed by source and by participant, and the metadata was provided uncurated.

Each collaborating institution followed its own protocols to collect whole blood in K2EDTA tubes. For TCRbeta analysis, collaborators shipped samples in one of three forms: frozen whole blood, isolated PBMCs, or DNA extracted from either of those sample types. TCRbeta CDR3 regions were amplified from genomic DNA using the immunoSEQ Assay, a bias-controlled multiplex PCR. The paper's processing steps were these. The number of nucleated cells in each sample was estimated by amplification of reference gene primers within the assay. To quantify the absolute abundance of each unique TCRbeta CDR3 rearrangement, sequence reads were collapsed and filtered. For each sample, productive Simpson clonality was calculated as the square root of Simpson's diversity index over productive rearrangements. TCRdb took over this immuneACCESS table, retaining in-frame rearrangements with V and J assigned. Such tables are incomplete; in checked studies, under half of the missing clones stem from an unresolved V gene, and the remainder is unexplained. The V and J calls and clone size are taken from that table; D and trimming were inferred from the DNA. This sample gives some 140,000 clones in total; around 80% of them show up just once. The ten largest make up approximately 14% of the sample.

Here the chain combines TRBV7-2 and TRBJ2-6, with the D gene too uncertain to name. What was sequenced was peripheral blood. This clonotype was obtained from an elderly man with acute or convalescent COVID-19. The CDR3 amino acid sequence is: CASSLGGYGGANVLTF. The nucleotide sequence reads TGTGCCAGCAGCTTAGGCGGCTATGGTGGGGCCAACGTCCTGACTTTC.